The clone carrying this T cell receptor beta chain occurred once. Sorted-subset replicate PCR reactions contained approximately 190 ng DNA, corresponding to approximately 30,000 T cell genomes. This table comes from immunoSEQ multiplex PCR, and its TCRdb copy is limited to in-frame clones, with some not included. The data hold roughly 2,000,000 clones, with about 95% observed a single time. The data were taken from a study of shared clonotypes between healthy human individuals. It was CD45RO-negative cells, positively selected for CCR7, that made up naive CD8 cells, with terminally differentiated effector memory CD45RA+ cells excluded. The sequenced material came from naive CD8+ T cells sorted from blood. The source of this sequence is a man in his late teens or twenties in good health.

The CDR3 sequence: CASSESGTGGRNEQFF. The CDR3 DNA follows: TGTGCCAGCAGCGAATCCGGGACAGGAGGCCGCAATGAGCAGTTCTTC. V usage is TRBV9 and J usage is TRBJ2-1; 8 nucleotides align to TRBD1. V lost 3 bases to trimming and J lost 6 bases; unmatched junction nucleotides: 11. The CDR3 length is 16 residues. The germline CDR1 and CDR2 sequences are SGDLS and YYNGEE.